The next 14 T cell receptor beta chains were all read from a single sample in a study of beta chain features in type 1 diabetes. Sequencing targeted expressed TCRB transcripts, as all isolated RNA had been reverse transcribed. Sequencing was performed with immunoSEQ multiplex PCR; in TCRdb, only in-frame clones are kept and a portion is missing. The sample includes 450,000 to 600,000 clones, over 25% of them seen just once. Sequencing was done on a sample of naive CD4+ T cells from blood. These receptors all stem from a man aged 18-30 years in good health.

The chain is built from TRBV7-9 and TRBJ2-3; TRBD2 agrees at 8 bases. V trimming: 5 bases; J trimming: 4 bases; junction bases outside the gene matches: 11. The CDR3 is 16 amino acids. Germline CDR1 and CDR2: SEHNR and FQNEAQ (reference sequence). The CDR3 sequence is CASSPPGTSKADTQYF. CDR3 DNA: TGTGCCAGCAGCCCCCCCGGGACTAGTAAGGCAGATACGCAGTATTTT.

The rearrangement joins TRBV9 to TRBJ2-3, with TRBD1 matching over 8 bases. CDR3 length equals 15 residues. Germline trimming cut 0 bases from V and 6 bases from J; bases unmatched to any gene: 6. Germline V gene sequence: CDR1 SGDLS, CDR2 YYNGEE. CDR3 nucleotide sequence: TGTGCCAGCAGCGTAGAACCAGGGGGCGTGGATACGCAGTATTTT. Its translation is CASSVEPGGVDTQYF.

V and J are TRBV4-2 and TRBJ1-2, with 8 nucleotides matching TRBD1. V was clipped by 2 bases and J by 3 bases; unmatched bases: 2. The CDR3 sequence is 14 residues long. Germline assignment: CDR1 LGHNA and CDR2 YNFKEQ. CDR3 sequence reads: CASSQPDRDYGYTF. The CDR3 coding sequence is TGTGCCAGCAGCCAACCGGACAGGGACTATGGCTACACCTTC.

The sample holds a few counts of this clone. The gene calls are TRBV7-6 and TRBJ2-2, with TRBD1 as a possible D gene (6 bases). The V gene's germline CDR1 is SGHVS and CDR2 FNYEAQ. V gave up 5 bases and J gave up 2 bases, with 12 bases separating them. The CDR3 contains 15 residues. The CDR3 DNA follows: TGTGCCAGCAGCCCATCCAGGGGTAACACCGGGGAGCTGTTTTTT. Translated: CASSPSRGNTGELFF.

The gene calls are TRBV18 and TRBJ1-1, with unresolved D. Trimming pared 3 bases from V and 5 bases from J, leaving 10 bases between. In germline, CDR1 is KGHSH, CDR2 LQKENI. This CDR3 has 13 amino acids. In nucleotides, the CDR3 is TGTGCCAGCTCACCTGCCCAGGAAACTGAAGCTTTCTTT. Residues: CASSPAQETEAFF.

The rearrangement joins TRBV29-1 to TRBJ2-7; D remains ambiguous. Trimming took 7 bases from V and 0 from J, leaving 10 bases between them. This CDR3 has 12 residues. From germline, CDR1 is SQVTM and CDR2 ANQGSEA. The CDR3 sequence is CSGGPSSYEQYF. In nucleotides, the CDR3 is TGCAGCGGTGGCCCCAGCTCCTACGAGCAGTACTTC.

The chain links TRBV29-1 to TRBJ2-7; 7 bases line up with TRBD1. V lost 7 bases and J lost 2; bases outside the gene matches: 8. There are 13 residues in the CDR3. Germline CDR1 and CDR2: SQVTM and ANQGSEA. The CDR3 is CSATQGIAYEQYF. The CDR3, as DNA: TGCAGCGCTACACAGGGGATTGCCTACGAGCAGTACTTC.

Written as DNA, the CDR3 is TGTGCCAGCAGCCCTAGGGAAGCGGGAGGGACAGATACGCAGTATTTT. Encoded protein: CASSPREAGGTDTQYF. V usage is TRBV9 and J usage is TRBJ2-3; 10 bases align to TRBD2. This CDR3 spans 16 amino acids. CDR1 SGDLS and CDR2 YYNGEE come from the germline V gene. The trim removed 4 bases at V and 3 bases at J, leaving 8 bases unmatched.

In its sample, this clone was seen a few times. This rearrangement joins TRBV29-1 to TRBJ2-5, with 10 positions matching TRBD2. The V gene end was trimmed by 4 bases and the J gene end by 4 bases; junction bases not matched to a gene: 6. The V gene's germline CDR1 is SQVTM and CDR2 ANQGSEA. There are 14 residues in the CDR3. DNA of the CDR3: TGCAGCGTTGGGCTAGCGGGGGTACGAGAGACCCAGTACTTC. Its protein is CSVGLAGVRETQYF.

This clone was counted a few times. This sequence joins TRBV4-1 and TRBJ2-7, with 9 bases identical to TRBD1. J was trimmed by 6 bases and V by 4 bases; bases with no gene match: 7. In germline, CDR1 is MGHRA, CDR2 YSYEKL. This CDR3 is 14 amino acids long. CDR3 DNA sequence: TGCGCCAGCAGCCGGGGACAGGGCTTCGGCGAGCAGTACTTC. It translates to CASSRGQGFGEQYF.

This clone was seen more than once but under ten times. The rearrangement links TRBV9 to TRBJ1-1; D gene unclear. The germline CDR1 and CDR2 sequences are SGDLS and YYNGEE. Trimming removed 4 bases from V and 1 base from J, with 8 bases in between. CDR3 size: 13 residues. The CDR3, as DNA: TGTGCCAGCAGCCCTCTTACGAACACTGAAGCTTTCTTT. It is translated as CASSPLTNTEAFF.

V is TRBV7-2 and J is TRBJ1-1; unclear D gene. Trimming cost V 5 bases and J 0 bases, with 4 bases left between them. The CDR3 covers 12 residues. Germline CDR1 is SGHTA and CDR2 is FQGNSA. CDR3 DNA sequence: TGTGCCAGCAGCCCGGTGAACACTGAAGCTTTCTTT. Protein: CASSPVNTEAFF.

This clone was seen only a few times. The chain recombines TRBV7-9 with TRBJ2-3; TRBD1 matches at 7 bases. From germline, CDR1 is SEHNR and CDR2 FQNEAQ (reference sequence). J was trimmed by 1 base and V by 1 base; bases with no gene match: 2. This CDR3 region has 15 residues. In DNA form, the CDR3 reads TGTGCCAGCAGCTTAGAGGGACAGCGCACAGATACGCAGTATTTT. It codes for CASSLEGQRTDTQYF.

The CDR3 sequence: CASSPFLSYEQYF. The CDR3 DNA sequence: TGTGCCAGCAGTCCTTTCCTCTCCTACGAGCAGTACTTC. The rearrangement links TRBV2 to TRBJ2-7; D is unresolved. This CDR3 comprises 13 residues. The V end was cut by 5 bases, the J end by 0 bases, with 8 bases between. CDR1 is SNHLY and CDR2 is FYNNEI in the germline V gene.